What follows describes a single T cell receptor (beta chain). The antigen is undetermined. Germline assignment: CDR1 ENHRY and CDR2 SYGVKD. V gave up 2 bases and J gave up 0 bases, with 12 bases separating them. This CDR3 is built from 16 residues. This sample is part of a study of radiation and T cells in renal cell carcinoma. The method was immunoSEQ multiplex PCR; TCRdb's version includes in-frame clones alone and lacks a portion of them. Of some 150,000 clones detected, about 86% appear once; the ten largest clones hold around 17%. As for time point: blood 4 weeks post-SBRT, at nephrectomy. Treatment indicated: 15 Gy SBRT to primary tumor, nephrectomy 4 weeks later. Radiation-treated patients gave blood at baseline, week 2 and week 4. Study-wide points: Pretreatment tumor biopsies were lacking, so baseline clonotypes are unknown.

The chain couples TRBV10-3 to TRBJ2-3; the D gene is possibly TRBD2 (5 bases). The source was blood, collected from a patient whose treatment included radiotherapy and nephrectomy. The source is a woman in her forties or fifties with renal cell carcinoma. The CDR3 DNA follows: TGTGCCATCAGTGAGATTGAAACGGGGAGCACAGATACGCAGTATTTT. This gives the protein CAISEIETGSTDTQYF.